The next 14 T cell receptor beta chains were all read from a single sample in a study of blood T cell repertoires in COVID-19. The data were produced by immunoSEQ multiplex PCR, yet TCRdb's version contains in-frame clones alone and is incomplete. The table lists around 99,000 clones, more than 65% of them singletons, with roughly 7.9% in the top ten. Sequencing input: peripheral blood. The receptors here all came from a woman at least 80 years old with active or convalescent COVID-19.

J is TRBJ1-1 and V is TRBV24-1; D may be TRBD1 (5 bases). This CDR3 has 14 residues. V lost 5 bases and J lost 0, with 9 bases in between. From germline, CDR1 is KGHDR and CDR2 SFDVKD. For the CDR3, the DNA is TGTGCCACCAGTGGAACAGGAGTGAACACTGAAGCTTTCTTT. Translated, it gives CATSGTGVNTEAFF.

V gene TRBV7-2 combines with J gene TRBJ1-5; D remains unclear. Germline CDR1 and CDR2: SGHTA and FQGNSA. Between the trimmed V and J ends, which lost 3 bases and 1 base, there was a span of 19 bases. There are 18 residues in the CDR3. For the CDR3, the DNA is TGTGCCAGCAGCTTCTCTTCTCGTCGTTGGCCCAGCAATCAGCCCCAGCATTTT. Its translation is CASSFSSRRWPSNQPQHF.

The chain is built from TRBV7-3 and TRBJ2-1; 8 bases map to TRBD2. Germline CDR1 SGHTA, CDR2 FQGTGA. The CDR3 extends over 15 amino acids. V gave up 5 bases and J gave up 4 bases; unmatched junction bases: 7. CDR3 amino acids: CASSPTGTSYNEQFF. CDR3 nucleotides: TGTGCCAGCAGCCCGACCGGGACTAGTTACAATGAGCAGTTCTTC.

The chain is built from TRBV6-5 and TRBJ2-2; 10 bases line up with TRBD1. This CDR3 contains 15 residues. V shed 7 bases and J 6 bases; nucleotides not matched to a gene: 8. CDR1 and CDR2 from the germline V gene are MNHEY and SVGAGI. The CDR3: CASTPGQGSSGELFF. The CDR3 DNA reads as TGTGCCAGCACCCCGGGACAGGGGAGTTCCGGGGAGCTGTTTTTT.

V usage is TRBV27 and J usage is TRBJ1-2; 7 bases match TRBD1. J was trimmed by 1 base and V by 5 bases; bases with no gene match: 10. The CDR3 totals 16 residues. CDR1 and CDR2 (germline): MNHEY, SMNVEV (reference sequence). The CDR3 loop reads CASSPHSTGINYGYTF. CDR3 nucleotide sequence: TGTGCCAGCAGTCCACACTCGACAGGGATTAACTATGGCTACACCTTC.

The chain recombines TRBV2 with TRBJ2-2; a weak D match, TRBD2 (7 bases). The CDR3 consists of 16 residues. The germline V gene has CDR1 SNHLY and CDR2 FYNNEI. V was trimmed by 6 bases and J by 4 bases, leaving 18 bases between them. CDR3 protein: CASRSGGAVRTGELFF. DNA for the CDR3: TGTGCCAGCAGGTCGGGGGGCGCGGTTCGCACCGGGGAGCTGTTTTTT.

The rearrangement uses TRBV7-2 and TRBJ1-4; the D gene is possibly TRBD1 (6 bases). Germline-derived CDR1 and CDR2 are SGHTA and FQGNSA. Trimming removed 5 bases at V and 8 bases at J, with 18 bases between. The length of the CDR3 is 15 residues. This CDR3 is CASSPRGPTGEKLFF. CDR3 coding DNA: TGTGCCAGCAGCCCAAGGGGTCCAACAGGGGAAAAACTGTTTTTT.

V and J are TRBV2 and TRBJ1-3; TRBD1 agrees at 9 bases. There are 16 residues in the CDR3. V was clipped by 7 bases and J by 0 bases; unmatched bases: 7. Per germline, CDR1 SNHLY and CDR2 FYNNEI. CDR3 amino acids: CASTRDRASSGNTIYF. In DNA, the CDR3 is TGTGCCAGCACCCGGGACAGGGCGAGCTCTGGAAACACCATATATTTT.

V is TRBV19 and J is TRBJ2-5; 7 nucleotides match TRBD2. The CDR3 runs to 15 residues. Trimming cost V 3 bases and J 5 bases; bases outside gene matches: 9. Germline CDR1 LNHDA, CDR2 SQIVND (reference sequence). This chain's CDR3 is CASSIGGRVRETQYF. The CDR3 DNA reads as TGTGCCAGTAGTATCGGGGGGAGGGTACGGGAGACCCAGTACTTC.

The chain combines TRBV28 with TRBJ2-7; 13 bases map to TRBD2. Germline V lookup: CDR1 MDHEN, CDR2 SYDVKM. The V gene end was trimmed by 5 bases and the J gene end by 4 bases; junction bases not matched to a gene: 5. The CDR3 totals 15 residues. CDR3 in DNA: TGTGCCAGCAGTCACAGGACTAGCGGGAGATACGAGCAGTACTTC. Protein product: CASSHRTSGRYEQYF.

The genes are TRBV19 and TRBJ1-1; D unclear. Deletions cut 4 bases from V and 0 bases from J, with 6 bases between. This CDR3 region has 13 residues. The germline V gene encodes CDR1 LNHDA and CDR2 SQIVND (reference sequence). The CDR3 is CASSSGLNTEAFF. CDR3 bases: TGTGCCAGTAGTAGCGGATTGAACACTGAAGCTTTCTTT.

This chain uses TRBV5-1 with TRBJ2-3, with 10 bases identical to TRBD2. This CDR3 comprises 16 residues. J was trimmed by 1 base and V by 0 bases; bases with no gene match: 2. CDR1 and CDR2 from the germline V gene are SGHRS and YFSETQ. The CDR3 sequence: CASSLVLAGGTDTQYF. The CDR3 DNA sequence: TGCGCCAGCAGCTTGGTGCTAGCGGGGGGCACAGATACGCAGTATTTT.

Remarks on this clone: At one end the junction does not follow the germline gene, possibly because of a read error. The chain recombines TRBV11-3 with TRBJ1-2; D is unresolved. CDR1 and CDR2 (germline): SGHNT, YENEEA. This CDR3 comprises 9 residues. In DNA, the CDR3 is TGTGCCCGCAGGTTGGAGGCTACCTTC. Amino acids: CARRLEATF. Using reference TRBV11-3 and TRBJ1-2 for the parts outside the CDR3, the full variable domain is EAGVVQSPRYKIIEKKQPVAFWCNPISGHNTLYWYLQNLGQGPELLIRYENEEAVDDSQLPKDRFSAERLKGVDSTLKIQPAELGDSAVYLCARRLEATFGSGTRLTVV.

This chain joins TRBV24-1 and TRBJ2-1; 15 bases fit TRBD2. The CDR3 has 18 amino acids. V dropped 7 bases and J dropped 3; count of bases not matched to a gene: 9. Germline assignment: CDR1 KGHDR and CDR2 SFDVKD. In nucleotides, the CDR3 is TGTGCCACCAGCGGGTACGGGACTAGCGGGAGGAACTACAATGAGCAGTTCTTC. Amino acid sequence: CATSGYGTSGRNYNEQFF.